These 25 T cell receptor beta chains share one sample of origin, sequenced in a study of vaccination effects on CD4 cells after COVID-19. Method: immunoSEQ multiplex PCR; TCRdb's copy keeps in-frame clones and lacks some. The sample shows over 30,000 clones, roughly 86% of them seen only once. Viral peptide pool expansion of antigen-specific CD4+ T cells preceded sequencing in the ViraFEST assay. Following a roughly 9-day culture, CD4+ T cells were purified. Every participant took two doses of the BNT162b2 or mRNA-1273 vaccine. No antigens are known for them. Sample: CD4+ T cells from PBMCs cultured with HCoV-NL63 spike peptides, taken after COVID-19 vaccination. The receptors derive from a human donor who received a COVID-19 vaccine. Some clones in this sample may be carry-over from other donors' samples.

In this sample, this clone turned up once. The chain combines TRBV12-5 with TRBJ1-5; D uncertain. Trimming took off 4 bases at V and 1 base at J, with 11 bases between the two ends. From germline, CDR1 is LGHNT and CDR2 FRNRAP. This CDR3 region has 15 residues. The CDR3 region has the DNA TGTGCTAGTGGTTCCCCGGGTGGAAGCAATCAGCCCCAGCATTTT. Protein sequence: CASGSPGGSNQPQHF. The whole variable domain, remainder taken from reference TRBV12-5 and TRBJ1-5, is DARVTQTPRHKVTEMGQEVTMRCQPILGHNTVFWYRQTMMQGLELLAYFRNRAPLDDSGMPKDRFSAEMPDATLATLKIQPSEPRDSAVYFCASGSPGGSNQPQHFGDGTRLSIL.

The J gene is TRBJ1-1, the V gene TRBV15; 8 nucleotides line up with TRBD1. The CDR3 is 17 amino acids. The germline CDR1 and CDR2 sequences are LNHNV and YYDKDF (reference sequence). Losses at the gene ends were 2 bases for V and 3 bases for J; bases not matched to a gene: 11. The CDR3 bases are TGTGCCACCAGCAGACTTAGAGGCAACAGGGGGGACACTGAAGCTTTCTTT. Its translation: CATSRLRGNRGDTEAFF.

The V gene is TRBV11-2, the J gene TRBJ1-2; D possibly corresponds to TRBD1 (6 bases). The germline V gene encodes CDR1 SGHAT and CDR2 FQNNGV. Deletions cut 2 bases from V and 3 bases from J, with 16 bases between. This CDR3 region has 16 residues. CDR3 region: CASSLRGGAIDYGYTF. CDR3 bases: TGTGCCAGCAGCTTAAGGGGGGGGGCTATCGACTATGGCTACACCTTC. The full variable domain, rest sourced from reference TRBV11-2 and TRBJ1-2, is EAGVAQSPRYKIIEKRQSVAFWCNPISGHATLYWYQQILGQGPKLLIQFQNNGVVDDSQLPKDRFSAERLKGVDSTLKIQPAKLEDSAVYLCASSLRGGAIDYGYTFGSGTRLTVV.

This chain connects TRBV2 to TRBJ2-2; 7 nucleotides line up with TRBD1. The V gene's germline CDR1 is SNHLY and CDR2 FYNNEI. V trimming: 5 bases; J trimming: 0 bases; junction bases outside the gene matches: 6. The CDR3 extends over 16 amino acids. The chain's CDR3 is CASSIPGTANTGELFF. The DNA for the CDR3 is TGTGCCAGCAGTATCCCCGGGACAGCGAACACCGGGGAGCTGTTTTTT.

The rearrangement uses TRBV19 and TRBJ1-1, with 9 bases aligning to TRBD1. Per the germline V gene, CDR1 is LNHDA and CDR2 is SQIVND (reference sequence). With 4 bases clipped from V and 4 bases from J, the junction kept 4 bases outside the gene matches. The CDR3 runs 14 residues. The DNA for the CDR3 is TGTGCCAGTAGTAGGACAGGGGAGGGCACTGAAGCTTTCTTT. Its translation: CASSRTGEGTEAFF.

The J gene is TRBJ2-3, the V gene TRBV12-3 or TRBV12-4; D is unclear. This CDR3 contains 13 residues. The V end lost 2 bases, the J end lost 2 bases, and 5 bases lay between the germline ends. The CDR3 protein is CASSLRTTDTQYF. The CDR3 region has the DNA TGTGCCAGCAGTTTACGAACCACAGATACGCAGTATTTT.

The chain carries TRBV5-1 and TRBJ2-3, with TRBD1 matching 7 bases. The J segment lost 0 bases and the V segment lost 4 bases, leaving 8 bases of the junction unmatched. The CDR3 is made up of 16 amino acids. Germline V gives CDR1 SGHRS, CDR2 YFSETQ. The chain's CDR3 is CASSPWTGSSTDTQYF. The DNA for the CDR3 is TGCGCCAGCAGCCCGTGGACAGGCTCTAGCACAGATACGCAGTATTTT.

The chain combines TRBV24-1 with TRBJ2-5; TRBD2 aligns across 8 bases. V lost 2 bases, J lost 2 bases, and 6 bases stayed unmatched. The CDR3 has 16 amino acids. CDR1 and CDR2 (germline): KGHDR, SFDVKD. Here the CDR3 DNA reads TGTGCCACCAGTGATTGGCGGGGGGCATCACAAGAGACCCAGTACTTC. Its translation is CATSDWRGASQETQYF.

The CDR3 nucleotides are TGTGCCAGCTCAGGGCTGGGACTAGCGGGGGGTAGCACAGATACGCAGTATTTT. It translates to CASSGLGLAGGSTDTQYF. The V and J genes are TRBV3-1 (or the pseudogene TRBV3-2) and TRBJ2-3, with 15 bases aligning to TRBD2. The CDR3 consists of 18 residues. V dropped 8 bases and J dropped 0; count of bases not matched to a gene: 9. CDR1 is LGHDT, CDR2 YNNKEL, per germline (reference sequence).

The chain uses TRBV19 and TRBJ1-2; D gene uncertain. CDR3 size: 15 residues. Trimming removed 3 bases at V and 5 bases at J, with 16 bases between. Looked up from germline, CDR1 is LNHDA and CDR2 is SQIVND (reference sequence). This CDR3 is CASSMSNRPRYGYTF. The CDR3 nucleotides read TGTGCCAGTAGTATGTCGAACCGGCCCAGGTATGGCTACACCTTC.

The sample holds a few counts of this clone. The chain carries TRBV6-5 and TRBJ1-1; weak D call: TRBD1 (5 bases). This CDR3 is 15 amino acids long. V gave up 4 bases and J gave up 0 bases, with 12 bases separating them. Per germline, CDR1 MNHEY and CDR2 SVGAGI. CDR3 loop: CASSFSTAMNTEAFF. CDR3 bases: TGTGCCAGCAGTTTTTCGACAGCCATGAACACTGAAGCTTTCTTT.

This chain links TRBV6-4 with TRBJ2-7; 11 bases are a match to TRBD2. V dropped 4 bases and J dropped 2; count of bases not matched to a gene: 7. CDR1 and CDR2 (germline): MRHNA, SNTAGT. This CDR3 is built from 16 residues. The CDR3 region has the DNA TGTGCCAGCAGTGGGGTGACTAGCGGGGCGACCTACGAGCAGTACGTC. It is translated as CASSGVTSGATYEQYV.

The genes are TRBV6-2 or TRBV6-3 and TRBJ2-4, with 13 nucleotides matching TRBD2. CDR3 length equals 18 residues. V lost 4 bases and J lost 1; bases outside the gene matches: 7. CDR1 MNHEY and CDR2 SVGEGT come from the germline V gene. The CDR3 DNA reads TGTGCCAGCAGTTCCCCACTAGCGGGGGGGCCTGCCAAAAACATTCAGTACTTC. The encoded protein is CASSSPLAGGPAKNIQYF.

The CDR3 region is CASSDRTEAFF. CDR3 bases: TGTGCCAGCAGCGATCGGACTGAAGCTTTCTTT. The chain has TRBV6-5 and TRBJ1-1, with D hard to call. CDR1 is MNHEY and CDR2 is SVGAGI in the germline V gene. V lost 6 bases and J 5 bases, leaving 7 bases between the germline ends. The CDR3 loop spans 11 amino acids.

The V gene is TRBV6-5, the J gene TRBJ1-5, with a possible D match to TRBD1 (6 bases). Trimming shortened V by 6 bases and J by 0 bases, and 12 bases separated the two germline ends. CDR3 length equals 15 residues. Germline CDR1 reads MNHEY; CDR2 reads SVGAGI. CDR3 loop: CASRRGTSSNQPQHF. CDR3 DNA sequence: TGTGCCAGCAGAAGGGGGACGAGTAGCAATCAGCCCCAGCATTTT.

The chain couples TRBV9 to TRBJ1-3, with a weak D call TRBD1 (6 bases). The V gene's germline CDR1 is SGDLS and CDR2 YYNGEE. Trimming shortened V by 2 bases and J by 0 bases, and 9 bases separated the two germline ends. The CDR3 loop spans 15 amino acids. The CDR3 sequence is CASSVTGSSGNTIYF. The CDR3 DNA reads TGTGCCAGCAGCGTTACAGGGAGCTCTGGAAACACCATATATTTT.

The CDR3 loop reads CASEPRGRPHNEQFF. The CDR3 bases are TGTGCCAGCGAACCGAGGGGGCGGCCCCACAATGAGCAGTTCTTC. This chain links TRBV19 with TRBJ2-1, with 7 nucleotides matching TRBD1. Trimming at V came to 9 bases and at J to 5 bases, leaving 13 bases not matched to a gene. CDR3 size: 15 residues. Germline CDR1 reads LNHDA; CDR2 reads SQIVND (reference sequence). Based on the CDR3 plus reference TRBV19 and TRBJ2-1, the full variable domain is DGGITQSPKYLFRKEGQNVTLSCEQNLNHDAMYWYRQDPGQGLRLIYYSQIVNDFQKGDIAEGYSVSREKKESFPLTVTSAQKNPTAFYLCASEPRGRPHNEQFFGPGTRLTVL.

The rearrangement links TRBV28 to TRBJ1-1, with TRBD1 identical over 7 bases. Germline V gene data show CDR1 as MDHEN and CDR2 as SYDVKM. V shed 8 bases, J shed 2 bases, and the junction held 14 bases outside the gene matches. The CDR3 has 16 amino acids. CDR3 region: CASHERGRTQNTEAFF. In DNA, the CDR3 is TGTGCCAGCCACGAGAGGGGGCGCACCCAAAACACTGAAGCTTTCTTT.

This sequence joins TRBV5-4 and TRBJ2-5; D perhaps matches TRBD2 (6 bases). Trimming stripped 4 bases from V and 5 bases from J, with 15 bases between. This CDR3 has 14 amino acids. CDR1 SGHNT and CDR2 YYREEE come from the germline V gene (reference sequence). CDR3 sequence (DNA): TGTGCCAGCAGCCGGGACCCGGGGGAGGAGACCCAGTACTTC. This codes for CASSRDPGEETQYF.

The genes are TRBV24-1 and TRBJ2-5; 9 positions match TRBD1. Germline CDR1 reads KGHDR; CDR2 reads SFDVKD. The CDR3 totals 12 residues. V trimming: 10 bases; J trimming: 4 bases; junction bases outside the gene matches: 3. The CDR3 is CATGQGAETQYF. In DNA form, the CDR3 reads TGTGCCACGGGACAGGGCGCAGAGACCCAGTACTTC.

This chain joins TRBV28 and TRBJ2-5, with D unresolved. This CDR3 contains 11 residues. The V gene lost 3 bases and the J gene lost 4 bases, with 3 bases spanning the gap. CDR1 is MDHEN, CDR2 SYDVKM, per germline. The CDR3 spells CASSLRETQYF. In nucleotides, the CDR3 is TGTGCCAGCAGTTTGCGAGAGACCCAGTACTTC.

The chain is built from TRBV4-1 and TRBJ2-3; 7 nucleotides agree with TRBD1. Trimming cost V 2 bases and J 0 bases; bases outside gene matches: 5. Germline V gene lookup returns CDR1 MGHRA and CDR2 YSYEKL. The CDR3 runs to 16 residues. CDR3 coding DNA: TGCGCCAGCAGCCAATCAGGGGGTTCTAGCACAGATACGCAGTATTTT. It specifies CASSQSGGSSTDTQYF.

The rearrangement uses TRBV10-1 and TRBJ2-3, with D perhaps being TRBD1 or TRBD2 (6 bases each). CDR1 and CDR2 from the germline V gene are WNHNN and SYGVQD (reference sequence). The CDR3 is 15 residues long. V was shortened by 2 bases and J by 1 base, with 10 bases between the two germline ends. The CDR3, as DNA: TGCGCCAGCAGTGAGATAAGGGGGGGCACAGATACGCAGTATTTT. Residues: CASSEIRGGTDTQYF.

The rearrangement joins TRBV3-1 (or the pseudogene TRBV3-2) to TRBJ2-2; D remains ambiguous. V dropped 1 base and J dropped 4 bases, with 13 bases sitting between them. Germline V gene lookup returns CDR1 LGHDT and CDR2 YNNKEL (reference sequence). The CDR3 runs 16 residues. The CDR3 loop reads CASSQALGSGTGELFF. For the CDR3, the DNA is TGTGCCAGCAGCCAAGCGCTAGGATCGGGCACCGGGGAGCTGTTTTTT.

V usage is TRBV5-1 and J usage is TRBJ2-5, with D possibly TRBD2 on 6 matching bases. The germline gives CDR1 SGHRS, CDR2 YFSETQ. V gave up 2 bases and J gave up 5 bases, with 10 bases separating them. There are 13 residues in the CDR3. The CDR3 protein is CASSLLAPETQYF. The CDR3 DNA sequence: TGCGCCAGCAGCTTACTAGCCCCTGAGACCCAGTACTTC. Based on the CDR3 plus reference TRBV5-1 and TRBJ2-5, the full variable domain is KAGVTQTPRYLIKTRGQQVTLSCSPISGHRSVSWYQQTPGQGLQFLFEYFSETQRNKGNFPGRFSGRQFSNSRSEMNVSTLELGDSALYLCASSLLAPETQYFGPGTRLLVL.